This entry describes one TCR beta chain. This record belongs to a study of blood T cell repertoires in COVID-19. Background on the study: PBMCs, B-cell-depleted T cells, or T cells were the source of the cDNA or gDNA that made up the material.

Original methodology: Quantification of nucleated cells was approximated via reference gene primer amplification. Method: immunoSEQ multiplex PCR; TCRdb's copy keeps in-frame clones and lacks some. V, J and clone size reflect that table, while D and trimming were determined from the DNA. The top ten clones hold roughly 12% of a sample with over 200,000 clones, 70% to 90% of them seen once. CDR3 length equals 17 residues. Germline V gene sequence: CDR1 SGHTA, CDR2 FQGNSA. J gave up 8 bases and V 4 bases, and 12 bases lay outside the gene matches. Sequenced sample: peripheral blood. The receptor was isolated from a woman younger than 30 who had recovered from COVID-19. The V gene is TRBV7-2, the J gene TRBJ2-1; 12 nucleotides match TRBD2. The CDR3 here is CASSSSWRLAGEDEQFF. For the CDR3, the DNA is TGTGCCAGCAGCTCATCATGGCGACTAGCGGGAGAGGATGAGCAGTTCTTC.